The source of this T cell receptor (beta chain) is a study of T cell responses to AZD1222 COVID-19 vaccine. Study-level findings and limits: Repertoire sampling happened only post peak T cell response.

As to this clone: Its specificity is unknown.

Germline-derived CDR1 and CDR2 are KGHSH and LQKENI. The CDR3 covers 13 residues. Trimming left V 8 bases short and J 2 bases short, with 12 bases between. Repertoires were generated with immunoSEQ multiplex PCR, while TCRdb's copy carries only in-frame clones and drops some. This sample has about 180,000 clones, with over 85% found just once. The sequenced sample was peripheral blood, obtained 28 days after the second dose of the MenACWY control vaccine. The TCR was taken from an adult who received the MenACWY meningococcal vaccine as a control. The chain carries TRBV18 and TRBJ1-1; maybe TRBD1 (6 bases). The CDR3 is CASEGTLNTEAFF. The CDR3 DNA sequence: TGTGCCAGCGAGGGGACACTAAACACTGAAGCTTTCTTT. Full variable domain (remainder filled in from reference TRBV18 and TRBJ1-1): NAGVMQNPRHLVRRRGQEARLRCSPMKGHSHVYWYRQLPEEGLKFMVYLQKENIIDESGMPKERFSAEFPKEGPSILRIQQVVRGDSAAYFCASEGTLNTEAFFGQGTRLTVV.